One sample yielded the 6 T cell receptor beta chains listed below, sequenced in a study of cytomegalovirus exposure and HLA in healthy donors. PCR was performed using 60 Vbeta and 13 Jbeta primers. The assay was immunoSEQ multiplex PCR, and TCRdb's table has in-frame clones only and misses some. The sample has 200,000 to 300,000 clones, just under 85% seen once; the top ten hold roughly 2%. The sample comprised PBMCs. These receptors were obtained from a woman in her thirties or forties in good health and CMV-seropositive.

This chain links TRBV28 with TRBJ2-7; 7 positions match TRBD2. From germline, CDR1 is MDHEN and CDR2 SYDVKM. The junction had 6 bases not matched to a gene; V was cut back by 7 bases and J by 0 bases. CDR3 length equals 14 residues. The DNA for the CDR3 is TGTGCCAGCACGGGACTACCGAGCTCCTACGAGCAGTACTTC. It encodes CASTGLPSSYEQYF.

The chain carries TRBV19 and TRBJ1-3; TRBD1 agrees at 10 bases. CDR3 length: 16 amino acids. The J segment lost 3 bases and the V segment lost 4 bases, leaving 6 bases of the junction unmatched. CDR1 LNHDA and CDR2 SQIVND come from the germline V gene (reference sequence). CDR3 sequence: CASSTTGGPFGNTIYF. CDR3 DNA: TGTGCCAGTAGTACGACAGGGGGCCCATTTGGAAACACCATATATTTT. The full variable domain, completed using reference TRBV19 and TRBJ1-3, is DGGITQSPKYLFRKEGQNVTLSCEQNLNHDAMYWYRQDPGQGLRLIYYSQIVNDFQKGDIAEGYSVSREKKESFPLTVTSAQKNPTAFYLCASSTTGGPFGNTIYFGEGSWLTVV.

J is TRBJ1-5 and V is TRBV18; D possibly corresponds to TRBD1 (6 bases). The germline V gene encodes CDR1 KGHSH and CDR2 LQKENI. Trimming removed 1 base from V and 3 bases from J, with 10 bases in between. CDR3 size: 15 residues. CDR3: CASSPLAGANQPQHF. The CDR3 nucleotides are TGTGCCAGCTCACCACTAGCAGGGGCCAATCAGCCCCAGCATTTT. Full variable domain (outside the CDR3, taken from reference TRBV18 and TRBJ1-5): NAGVMQNPRHLVRRRGQEARLRCSPMKGHSHVYWYRQLPEEGLKFMVYLQKENIIDESGMPKERFSAEFPKEGPSILRIQQVVRGDSAAYFCASSPLAGANQPQHFGDGTRLSIL.

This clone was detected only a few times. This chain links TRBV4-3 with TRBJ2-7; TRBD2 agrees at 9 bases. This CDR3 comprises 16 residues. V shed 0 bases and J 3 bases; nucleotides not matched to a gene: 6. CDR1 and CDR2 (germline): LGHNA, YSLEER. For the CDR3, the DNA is TGCGCCAGCAGCCAAGATAGTGGTAGCGGGAGCTACGAGCAGTACTTC. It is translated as CASSQDSGSGSYEQYF.

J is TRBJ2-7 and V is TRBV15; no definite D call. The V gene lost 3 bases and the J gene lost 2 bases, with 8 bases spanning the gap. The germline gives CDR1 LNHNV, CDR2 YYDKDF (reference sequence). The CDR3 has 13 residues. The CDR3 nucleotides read TGTGCCACCAGCAGCAGGCTAACCTACGAGCAGTACTTC. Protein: CATSSRLTYEQYF.

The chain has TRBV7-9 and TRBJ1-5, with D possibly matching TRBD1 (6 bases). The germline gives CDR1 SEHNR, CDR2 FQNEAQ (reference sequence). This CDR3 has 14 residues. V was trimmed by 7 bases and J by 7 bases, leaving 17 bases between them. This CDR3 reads CASNQGGEGQPQHF. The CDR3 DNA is TGTGCCAGCAACCAAGGGGGGGAAGGCCAGCCCCAGCATTTT. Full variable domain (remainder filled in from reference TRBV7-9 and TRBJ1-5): DTGVSQNPRHKITKRGQNVTFRCDPISEHNRLYWYRQTLGQGPEFLTYFQNEAQLEKSRLLSDRFSAERPKGSFSTLEIQRTEQGDSAMYLCASNQGGEGQPQHFGDGTRLSIL.